This TCR beta chain stems from a study of shared clonotypes between healthy human individuals. General study points: All-four-donor shared clonotypes had higher generation probabilities than non-shared clonotypes did.

A remark on this clone: Its specificity is unknown.

CD45RO negativity and positive selection for CCR7 defined naive CD8 cells, a population that excluded terminally differentiated effector memory CD45RA+ cells. The study drew its donors from healthy HIV-negative adults without recent acute infections or vaccinations. This CDR3 contains 16 residues. V was pared by 0 bases and J by 0 bases, with 11 bases between. Germline assignment: CDR1 SGHDT and CDR2 YYEEEE. Genomic DNA (from each subset) was split evenly across several immunoSEQ plates. Method: immunoSEQ multiplex PCR; TCRdb's copy keeps in-frame clones and lacks some. Among 550,000 to 600,000 clones listed, nearly 98% were seen once.

The TCR originated in a man younger than 40 in good health. This chain connects TRBV5-6 to TRBJ2-3; D uncertain. The sequenced sample was naive CD8+ T cells sorted from blood. The CDR3 DNA is TGTGCCAGCAGCTTGGCCCGCCTTTTAAGCACAGATACGCAGTATTTT. Protein: CASSLARLLSTDTQYF. Full variable domain (outside the CDR3, taken from reference TRBV5-6 and TRBJ2-3): DAGVTQSPTHLIKTRGQQVTLRCSPKSGHDTVSWYQQALGQGPQFIFQYYEEEERQRGNFPDRFSGHQFPNYSSELNVNALLLGDSALYLCASSLARLLSTDTQYFGPGTRLTVL.